The entry below gives a single TCR beta chain sequence along with its context. The antigen is undetermined. The source of the sample is a study of shared clonotypes between healthy human individuals. In the study overall: CD4 naive and CD4 memory each took three plates per donor, while CD8 naive took two and CD8 memory one.

V dropped 2 bases and J dropped 4; count of bases not matched to a gene: 4. Germline-derived CDR1 and CDR2 are MGHDK and SYGVNS. CDR3 length equals 16 residues. Profiling relied on immunoSEQ multiplex PCR, and the TCRdb table lists in-frame clones only, not all of them. The top ten clones hold 0.057% of a sample with around 600,000 clones, around 97% of them seen once. Whole-study results and caveats: Clonotypes shared by all four donors outscored non-shared clonotypes in generation probability. Clonotype sharing among the donors was expected to vary with sequencing depth. It was only blood that was sampled, and tissue repertoires likely differ.

Sequencing was done on a sample of naive CD4+ T cells sorted from blood. Specified subset: CD45RA+ positively selected. This TCR came from a woman in her twenties or thirties in good health. The chain uses TRBV25-1 and TRBJ2-1, with TRBD2 matching 11 bases. This CDR3 reads CASSEVAGGIYNEQFF. CDR3 nucleotides: TGTGCCAGCAGTGAAGTAGCGGGAGGGATTTACAATGAGCAGTTCTTC.